The T cell receptor (beta chain) described here comes from a study of T cell changes during pregnancy in multiple sclerosis. Germline V gene lookup returns CDR1 SGHNT and CDR2 YYREEE (reference sequence). The CDR3 has 14 residues. V was shortened by 2 bases and J by 8 bases, with 14 bases between the two germline ends. This table comes from immunoSEQ multiplex PCR, and its TCRdb copy is limited to in-frame clones, with some not included. Among fewer than 50,000 clones, roughly 92% were seen once, and the ten largest hold around 5.9%. The sequencing here drew on CD8+ T cells from peripheral blood mononuclear cells, taken before pregnancy. V and J are TRBV5-4 and TRBJ1-3; possible D gene TRBD1, 5 bases. The source of this sequence is a female donor with multiple sclerosis, enrolled in a pregnancy study. This CDR3 is CASSFEFTGDTIYF. The CDR3 DNA reads TGTGCCAGCAGCTTTGAGTTCACGGGGGACACCATATATTTT.